This is a list of T cell receptor beta chains from one sample in a study of cytomegalovirus exposure and HLA in healthy donors. Assay: immunoSEQ multiplex PCR; the TCRdb copy retains only in-frame clones and omits some. The sample yields fewer than 120,000 clones, 76% seen once. Sequenced input: PBMCs. The source is a young man in good health and CMV-seropositive. CDR3s include the opening cysteine and the closing phenylalanine or tryptophan. The order of the fields is clone size, CDR3 length, D gene, V gene, J gene, CDR3 DNA, CDR3 protein. D genes are given only for firm matches. The size of a clone is reported for some rows only, either as once, few or many, or as a class for expanded clones.

>-|18|TRBD2|TRBV7-9|TRBJ2-7
TGTGCCAGCAGCCCCAGCGGGGGAAGCGGGGGGACGTCCTACGAGCAGTACTTC
CASSPSGGSGGTSYEQYF
>-|16|TRBD2|TRBV6-5|TRBJ2-3
TGTGCCAGCAGTTATCTAGCGGGGGCTAGCACAGATACGCAGTATTTT
CASSYLAGASTDTQYF
>-|15|TRBD1|TRBV19|TRBJ1-5
TGTGCCAGTAGTACCGGGACAGGGGGAGGTCAGCCCCAGCATTTT
CASSTGTGGGQPQHF
>-|17|TRBD2|TRBV29-1|TRBJ2-3
TGCAGCGTGCGGGACCGGACTAGCGGGGGGATCGCCGATACGCAGTATTTT
CSVRDRTSGGIADTQYF
>-|15|TRBD1|TRBV4-3|TRBJ2-5
TGCGCCAGCAGCCAAGGTCAGGGGGTCACGGAGACCCAGTACTTC
CASSQGQGVTETQYF
>-|14|-|TRBV30|TRBJ2-3
TGTGCCTGGAGTGCAGGGACTGACGCAGATACGCAGTATTTT
CAWSAGTDADTQYF
>-|14|-|TRBV2|TRBJ2-7
TGTGCCAGCAGTGAAGAAGGGGCCCTCTACGAGCAGTACTTC
CASSEEGALYEQYF
>-|16|-|TRBV19|TRBJ1-4
TGTGCCAGTAGCATACAGGACAGTGCAACTAATGAAAAACTGTTTTTT
CASSIQDSATNEKLFF
>few|11|-|TRBV5-6|TRBJ1-1
TGTGCCAGCAGCCTTAGCACTGAAGCTTTCTTT
CASSLSTEAFF
>-|15|TRBD1|TRBV6-5|TRBJ1-1
TGTGCCAGCAGTTCAGGGACAGGAATGAACACTGAAGCTTTCTTT
CASSSGTGMNTEAFF
>-|15|-|TRBV7-9|TRBJ1-5
TGTGCCAGCAGCCAGTCGGGTAATAGCAATCAGCCCCAGCATTTT
CASSQSGNSNQPQHF
>-|17|TRBD2|TRBV2|TRBJ2-1
TGTGCCAGCAGTGACGGAGCGGGGGTATCTGTGGACAATGAGCAGTTCTTC
CASSDGAGVSVDNEQFF
>-|16|TRBD1|TRBV13|TRBJ1-3
TGTGCCAGCAGCCTAACACAGGGGGCGTTTGGAAACACCATATATTTT
CASSLTQGAFGNTIYF
>-|15|TRBD1|TRBV18|TRBJ1-2
TGTGCCAGCTCACCTCCCGGGACAGGGTCGAGCGGCTACACCTTC
CASSPPGTGSSGYTF
>-|14|-|TRBV6-6|TRBJ2-5
TGTGCCAGTTCGCTAGGACAGAGCCAAGAGACCCAGTACTTC
CASSLGQSQETQYF
>-|18|TRBD2|TRBV4-3|TRBJ2-3
TGCGCCAGCAGCCAAGAGGGCCCGGGGACTAGACCCACAGATACGCAGTATTTT
CASSQEGPGTRPTDTQYF
>-|14|-|TRBV27|TRBJ2-7
TGTGCCAGCGGTATAACAGGGAACTCCTACGAGCAGTACTTC
CASGITGNSYEQYF
>-|13|TRBD1|TRBV28|TRBJ1-2
TGTGCCAGCAGGGGACAGGGGGCGGGCGGCTACACCTTC
CASRGQGAGGYTF
>few|13|TRBD1|TRBV28|TRBJ1-1
TGTGCCAGCAGTTTCGGACAGGGAAGGGAAGCTTTCTTT
CASSFGQGREAFF
>-|13|TRBD1|TRBV7-7|TRBJ2-2
TGTGCCAGCAGAGGGGGCTACACCGGGGAGCTGTTTTTT
CASRGGYTGELFF
>-|18|TRBD2|TRBV11-3|TRBJ2-4
TGTGCCAGCAGCTTAGTAACCCAGCGGGGGCTAGCCAAAAACATTCAGTACTTC
CASSLVTQRGLAKNIQYF
>-|14|TRBD1|TRBV15|TRBJ1-5
TGTGCCACCAGCAGTGACAGGGGCCCTCAGCCCCAGCATTTT
CATSSDRGPQPQHF
>-|15|TRBD2|TRBV4-3|TRBJ2-7
TGCGCCAGCAGCCAATTAGCGGGGGGGACATACGAGCAGTACTTC
CASSQLAGGTYEQYF
>-|15|-|TRBV30|TRBJ1-1
TGTGCCTGGAGTGACTCGGCGAGGATGAACACTGAAGCTTTCTTT
CAWSDSARMNTEAFF
>-|16|-|TRBV21-1|TRBJ2-7
TGTGCCAGCAGCAACCCGACAGGGGGCTACGACTACGAGCAGTACTTC
CASSNPTGGYDYEQYF
>-|18|-|TRBV28|TRBJ2-7
TGTGCCAGCCATGGGAGGGGGGGCGACGTAAACCGAGCCTACGAGCAGTACTTC
CASHGRGGDVNRAYEQYF
>-|15|TRBD1|TRBV28|TRBJ1-1
TGTGCCAGCAGTTTCCCGCGACAGGGATACACTGAAGCTTTCTTT
CASSFPRQGYTEAFF
>-|13|TRBD1|TRBV19|TRBJ1-5
TGTGCCAGTAGGAACGACAGGGGCCAGCCCCAGCATTTT
CASRNDRGQPQHF
>few|14|TRBD1|TRBV28|TRBJ1-1
TGTGCCAGCTGCGGGACAGGGGAAAGGACTGAAGCTTTCTTT
CASCGTGERTEAFF
>-|15|-|TRBV7-2|TRBJ1-2
TGTGCCAGCAGCTTAGCACCTAAGTGGGTCGGGGGCTACACCTTC
CASSLAPKWVGGYTF
>-|16|-|TRBV6-5|TRBJ2-7
TGTGCCAGCAGTTCACCCAGGAGGTCCGGCTCCTACGAGCAGTACTTC
CASSSPRRSGSYEQYF
>few|15|-|TRBV28|TRBJ1-3
TGTGCCAGCAGCCCCAGGGCAGGGTTTGGAAACACCATATATTTT
CASSPRAGFGNTIYF
>-|15|-|TRBV2|TRBJ1-6
TGTGCCAGCAGTGCGCAGGGAGCGGGGAATTCACCCCTCCACTTT
CASSAQGAGNSPLHF
>-|15|TRBD1|TRBV9|TRBJ2-7
TGTGCCAGCAGCCCAGGGGGGACAGGGTTCTACGAGCAGTACTTC
CASSPGGTGFYEQYF
>-|15|-|TRBV9|TRBJ1-1
TGTGCCAGCAGCGTTACAGGTGACGTGTACACTGAAGCTTTCTTT
CASSVTGDVYTEAFF
>-|12|TRBD1|TRBV29-1|TRBJ2-7
TGCAGCTCACAGGGGGCCGGAGGGGAGCAGTACTTC
CSSQGAGGEQYF
>-|16|TRBD2|TRBV5-1|TRBJ2-5
TGCGCCAGCAGCTTAGGGACTAGCGGGGGCCAAGAGACCCAGTACTTC
CASSLGTSGGQETQYF
>-|16|-|TRBV7-8|TRBJ2-1
TGTGCCAGCAGCTTAGCGTACCAGGGCCTCGGCAATGAGCAGTTCTTC
CASSLAYQGLGNEQFF
>-|13|TRBD1|TRBV29-1|TRBJ2-5
TGCAGCGTTGAGGGGACAGGGCAAGAGACCCAGTACTTC
CSVEGTGQETQYF
>once|17|TRBD1|TRBV4-1|TRBJ1-1
TGCGCCAGCAGACACCCCGGGACAGGGGATCAGGACACTGAAGCTTTCTTT
CASRHPGTGDQDTEAFF
>-|14|TRBD1|TRBV28|TRBJ2-7
TGTGCCAGCAGGGGGACAGGGAGCTCCTACGAGCAGTACTTC
CASRGTGSSYEQYF
>-|15|TRBD2|TRBV4-1|TRBJ2-3
TGCGCCAGCAGCCAAGATCCGGCTAGCGGGGGCTCGGGGTATTTT
CASSQDPASGGSGYF
>-|13|-|TRBV7-9|TRBJ1-2
TGTGCCAGCAGCCCCCACGGGGACTATGGCTACACCTTC
CASSPHGDYGYTF
>-|13|-|TRBV14|TRBJ2-7
TGTGCCAGCAGCCAGGAAGGACAGCCCGAGCAGTACTTC
CASSQEGQPEQYF
>-|11|-|TRBV20-1|TRBJ1-1
TGCAGTGTTCGGGGGATCCCTGAAGCTTTCTTT
CSVRGIPEAFF
>-|16|-|TRBV4-2|TRBJ1-5
TGTGCCAGCAGCCAAGAAGCGAGTTATAGCAATCAGCCCCAGCATTTT
CASSQEASYSNQPQHF
>-|16|-|TRBV14|TRBJ2-1
TGTGCCAGCAGCCAACCCCGGGACTTCGGCTACAATGAGCAGTTCTTC
CASSQPRDFGYNEQFF
>few|15|-|TRBV6-5|TRBJ1-3
TGTGCCAGCAGTTACGGGGGCCAGGGAGGAAACACCATATATTTT
CASSYGGQGGNTIYF